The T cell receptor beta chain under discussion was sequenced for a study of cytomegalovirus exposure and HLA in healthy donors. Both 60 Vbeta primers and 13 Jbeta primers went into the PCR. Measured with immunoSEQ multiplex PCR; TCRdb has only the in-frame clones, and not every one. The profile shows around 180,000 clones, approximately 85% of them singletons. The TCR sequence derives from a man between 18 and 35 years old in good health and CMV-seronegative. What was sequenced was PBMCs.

The CDR3 sequence: CASSLVGPGVAGELFF. The CDR3 DNA is TGTGCCAGCAGCTTAGTAGGACCGGGAGTGGCCGGGGAGCTGTTTTTT. The V and J genes are TRBV7-6 and TRBJ2-2, with D perhaps matching TRBD2 (6 bases). The V and J ends lost 1 base and 6 bases respectively, with 15 bases between them. Germline values: CDR1 SGHVS, CDR2 FNYEAQ. The CDR3 totals 16 residues.